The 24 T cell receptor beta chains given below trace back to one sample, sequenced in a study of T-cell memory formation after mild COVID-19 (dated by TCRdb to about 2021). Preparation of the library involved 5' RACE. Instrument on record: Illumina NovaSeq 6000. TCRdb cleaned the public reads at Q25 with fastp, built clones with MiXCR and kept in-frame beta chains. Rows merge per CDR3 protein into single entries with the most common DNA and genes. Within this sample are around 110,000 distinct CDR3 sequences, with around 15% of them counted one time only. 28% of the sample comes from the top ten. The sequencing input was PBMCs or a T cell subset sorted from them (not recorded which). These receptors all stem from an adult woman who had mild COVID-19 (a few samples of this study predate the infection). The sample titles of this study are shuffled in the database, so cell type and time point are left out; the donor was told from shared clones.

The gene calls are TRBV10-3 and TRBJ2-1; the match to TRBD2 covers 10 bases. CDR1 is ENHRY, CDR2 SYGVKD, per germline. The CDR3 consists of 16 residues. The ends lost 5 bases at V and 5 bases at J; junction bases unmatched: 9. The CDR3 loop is CAISRLAGARDNEQFF. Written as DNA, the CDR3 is TGTGCCATCAGTCGGCTAGCGGGGGCCAGGGACAATGAGCAGTTCTTC.

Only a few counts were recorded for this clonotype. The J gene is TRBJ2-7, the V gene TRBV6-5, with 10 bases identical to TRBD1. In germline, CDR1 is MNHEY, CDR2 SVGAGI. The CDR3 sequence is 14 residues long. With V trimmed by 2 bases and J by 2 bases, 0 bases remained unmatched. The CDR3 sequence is CASSYGQGAYEQYF. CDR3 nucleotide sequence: TGTGCCAGCAGTTACGGACAGGGGGCCTACGAGCAGTACTTC.

The CDR3 DNA reads TGTGCCAGCAGCTTGTTGCGGCTACACCTTAGCACAGATACGCAGTATTTT. This gives the protein CASSLLRLHLSTDTQYF. The rearrangement uses TRBV5-6 and TRBJ2-3, with unresolved D. Germline V gene data show CDR1 as SGHDT and CDR2 as YYEEEE. V was cut by 1 base and J by 0 bases, with 15 bases left in between. The CDR3 is 17 residues long. Complete variable domain (other parts from reference TRBV5-6 and TRBJ2-3): DAGVTQSPTHLIKTRGQQVTLRCSPKSGHDTVSWYQQALGQGPQFIFQYYEEEERQRGNFPDRFSGHQFPNYSSELNVNALLLGDSALYLCASSLLRLHLSTDTQYFGPGTRLTVL.

This CDR3 reads CASSRGPTYEQYF. The CDR3 DNA follows: TGTGCCAGCAGTCGCGGGCCAACCTACGAGCAGTACTTC. The chain combines TRBV12-3 or TRBV12-4 with TRBJ2-7; D might be TRBD2 (5 bases). CDR3 length equals 13 residues. V was clipped by 5 bases and J by 2 bases, with 10 bases between them.

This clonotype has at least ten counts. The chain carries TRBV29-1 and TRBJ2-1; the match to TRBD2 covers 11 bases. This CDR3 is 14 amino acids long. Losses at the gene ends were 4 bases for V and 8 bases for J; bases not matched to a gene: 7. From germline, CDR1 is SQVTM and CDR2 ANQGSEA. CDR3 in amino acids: CSVGLAGRSDEQFF. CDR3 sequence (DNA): TGCAGCGTTGGACTAGCGGGGCGGAGCGATGAGCAGTTCTTC.

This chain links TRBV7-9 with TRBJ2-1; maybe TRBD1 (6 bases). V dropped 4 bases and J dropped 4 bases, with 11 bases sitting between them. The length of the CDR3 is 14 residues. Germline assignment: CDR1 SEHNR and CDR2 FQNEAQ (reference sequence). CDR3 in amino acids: CASSSRTEYNEQFF. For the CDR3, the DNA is TGTGCCAGCAGCTCGCGGACAGAGTACAATGAGCAGTTCTTC.

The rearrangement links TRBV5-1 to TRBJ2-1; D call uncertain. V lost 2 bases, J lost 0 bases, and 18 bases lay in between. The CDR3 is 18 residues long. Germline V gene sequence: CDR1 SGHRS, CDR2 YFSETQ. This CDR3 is CASSFRGRRSSSYNEQFF. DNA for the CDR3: TGCGCCAGCAGCTTTAGAGGAAGGAGATCGAGCTCCTACAATGAGCAGTTCTTC.

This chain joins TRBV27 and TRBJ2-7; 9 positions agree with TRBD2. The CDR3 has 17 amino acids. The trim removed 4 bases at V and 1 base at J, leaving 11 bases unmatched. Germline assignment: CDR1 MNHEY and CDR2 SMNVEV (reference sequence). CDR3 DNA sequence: TGTGCCAGCAGTTCCCAGATCGGACTAGCGCGTTCCTACGAGCAGTACTTC. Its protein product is CASSSQIGLARSYEQYF.

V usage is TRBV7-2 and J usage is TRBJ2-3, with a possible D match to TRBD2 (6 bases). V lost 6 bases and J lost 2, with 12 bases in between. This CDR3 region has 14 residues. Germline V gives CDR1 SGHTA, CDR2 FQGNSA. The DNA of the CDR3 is TGTGCCAGCAGGAAACTAGCTGACACAGATACGCAGTATTTT. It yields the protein CASRKLADTDTQYF.

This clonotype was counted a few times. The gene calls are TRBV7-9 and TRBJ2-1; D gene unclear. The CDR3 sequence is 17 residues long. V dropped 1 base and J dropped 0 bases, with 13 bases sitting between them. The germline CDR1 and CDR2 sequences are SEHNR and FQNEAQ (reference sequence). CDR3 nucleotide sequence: TGTGCCAGCAGCTTAGGGACCAATCTAGGCTCCTACAATGAGCAGTTCTTC. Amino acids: CASSLGTNLGSYNEQFF.

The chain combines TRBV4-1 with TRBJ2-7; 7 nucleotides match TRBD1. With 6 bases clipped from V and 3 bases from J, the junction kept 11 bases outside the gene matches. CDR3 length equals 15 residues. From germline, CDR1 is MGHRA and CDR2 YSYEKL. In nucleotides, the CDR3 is TGCGCCAGCAGTCAGGTTGGCACAGGGGTCTACGAGCAGTACTTC. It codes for CASSQVGTGVYEQYF.

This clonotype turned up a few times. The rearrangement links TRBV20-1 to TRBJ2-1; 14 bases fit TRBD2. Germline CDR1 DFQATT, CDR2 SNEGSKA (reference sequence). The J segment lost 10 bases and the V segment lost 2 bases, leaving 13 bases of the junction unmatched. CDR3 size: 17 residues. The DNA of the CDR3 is TGCAGTGCTAGAACTGTTAGTGGACTAGCGGGAGGCGGGGAGCAGTTCTTC. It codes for CSARTVSGLAGGGEQFF.

The CDR3 sequence is CASSLYDGNTIYF. The CDR3 DNA reads as TGTGCCAGCAGCTTATACGATGGAAACACCATATATTTT. V is TRBV7-6 and J is TRBJ1-3, with D unclear. The length of the CDR3 is 13 residues. Germline values: CDR1 SGHVS, CDR2 FNYEAQ. V lost 2 bases and J lost 3, with 5 bases in between.

The CDR3 DNA follows: TGTGCCAGCAGCCAAGATACGGACGGGGGGGCCAGTGAGCAGTTCTTC. Its translation: CASSQDTDGGASEQFF. The chain recombines TRBV4-2 with TRBJ2-1; 8 nucleotides match TRBD2. CDR1 is LGHNA, CDR2 YNFKEQ, per germline. The CDR3 spans 16 residues. V dropped 0 bases and J dropped 9; count of bases not matched to a gene: 10.

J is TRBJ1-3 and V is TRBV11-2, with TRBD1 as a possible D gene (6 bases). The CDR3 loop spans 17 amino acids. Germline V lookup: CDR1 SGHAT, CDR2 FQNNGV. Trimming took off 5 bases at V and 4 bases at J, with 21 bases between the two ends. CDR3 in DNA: TGTGCCAGCAGCAGTCCAAGGGGGTCCATGGACGGAAACACCATATATTTT. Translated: CASSSPRGSMDGNTIYF.

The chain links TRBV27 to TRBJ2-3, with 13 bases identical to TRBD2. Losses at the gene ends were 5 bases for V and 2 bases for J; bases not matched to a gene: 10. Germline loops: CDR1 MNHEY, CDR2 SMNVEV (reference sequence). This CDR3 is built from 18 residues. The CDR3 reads CASSKTSGRAAVTDTQYF. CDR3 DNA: TGTGCCAGCAGTAAAACTAGCGGGAGGGCCGCGGTCACAGATACGCAGTATTTT.

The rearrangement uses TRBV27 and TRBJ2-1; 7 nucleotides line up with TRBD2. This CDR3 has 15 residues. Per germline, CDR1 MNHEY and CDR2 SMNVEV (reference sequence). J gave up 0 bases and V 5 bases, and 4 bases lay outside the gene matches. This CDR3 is CASSLTSVSYNEQFF. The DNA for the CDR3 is TGTGCCAGCAGTCTAACTAGCGTCTCCTACAATGAGCAGTTCTTC.

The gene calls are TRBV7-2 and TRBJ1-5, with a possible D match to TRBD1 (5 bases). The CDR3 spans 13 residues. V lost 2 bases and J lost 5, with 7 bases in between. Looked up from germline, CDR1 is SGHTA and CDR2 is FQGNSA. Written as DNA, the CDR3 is TGTGCCAGCAGCTTAAGAGGGGATCAGCCCCAGCATTTT. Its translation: CASSLRGDQPQHF. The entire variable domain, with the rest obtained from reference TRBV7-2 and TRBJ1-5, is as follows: GAGVSQSPSNKVTEKGKDVELRCDPISGHTALYWYRQSLGQGLEFLIYFQGNSAPDKSGLPSDRFSAERTGGSVSTLTIQRTQQEDSAVYLCASSLRGDQPQHFGDGTRLSIL.

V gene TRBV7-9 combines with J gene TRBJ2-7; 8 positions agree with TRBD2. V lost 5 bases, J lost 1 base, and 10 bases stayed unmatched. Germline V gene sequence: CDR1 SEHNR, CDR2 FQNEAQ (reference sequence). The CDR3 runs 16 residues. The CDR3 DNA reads TGTGCCAGCAGCCAGCCGTCCGGGAGGGGGTCCTACGAGCAGTACTTC. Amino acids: CASSQPSGRGSYEQYF.

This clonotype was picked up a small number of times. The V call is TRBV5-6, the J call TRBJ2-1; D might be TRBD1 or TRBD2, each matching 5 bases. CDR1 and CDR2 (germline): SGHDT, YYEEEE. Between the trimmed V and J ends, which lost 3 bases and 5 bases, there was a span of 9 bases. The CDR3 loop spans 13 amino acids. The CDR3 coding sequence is TGTGCCAGCAGCTCCGGGGCCGACAATGAGCAGTTCTTC. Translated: CASSSGADNEQFF.

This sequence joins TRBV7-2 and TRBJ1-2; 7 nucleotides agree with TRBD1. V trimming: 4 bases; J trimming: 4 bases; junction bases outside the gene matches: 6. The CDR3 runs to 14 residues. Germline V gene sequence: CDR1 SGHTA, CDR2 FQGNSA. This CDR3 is CASSSLDRAYGYTF. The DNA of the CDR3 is TGTGCCAGCAGCTCGCTCGACAGGGCCTATGGCTACACCTTC.

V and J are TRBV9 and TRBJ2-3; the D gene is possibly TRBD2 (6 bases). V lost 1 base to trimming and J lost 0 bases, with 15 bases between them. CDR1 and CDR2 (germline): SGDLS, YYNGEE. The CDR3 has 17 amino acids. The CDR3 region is CASSVNRYGGSTDTQYF. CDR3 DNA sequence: TGTGCCAGCAGCGTAAATCGGTACGGGGGAAGCACAGATACGCAGTATTTT.

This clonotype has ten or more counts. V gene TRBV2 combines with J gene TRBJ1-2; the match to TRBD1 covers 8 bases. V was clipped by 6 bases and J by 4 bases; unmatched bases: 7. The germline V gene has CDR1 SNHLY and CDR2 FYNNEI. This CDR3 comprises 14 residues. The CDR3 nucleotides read TGTGCCAGCAGGACCCCGGACAGGGCCTATGGCTACACCTTC. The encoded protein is CASRTPDRAYGYTF.

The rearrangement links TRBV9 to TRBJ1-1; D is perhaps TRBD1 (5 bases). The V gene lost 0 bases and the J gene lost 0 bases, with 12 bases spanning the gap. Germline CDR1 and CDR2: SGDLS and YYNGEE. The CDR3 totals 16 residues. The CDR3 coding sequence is TGTGCCAGCAGCGTAGAGGCAGGGCTTATGAACACTGAAGCTTTCTTT. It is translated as CASSVEAGLMNTEAFF.